This TCR beta chain was identified during a study of response to subunit inactivated influenza vaccine. TCRdb reanalysed the RT-PCR reads using MiXCR and keeps one entry per CDR3 protein. The sample lists about 520,000 distinct CDR3 sequences, about 25% occurring once. Trimming stripped 5 bases from V and 2 bases from J, with 7 bases between. This CDR3 has 11 residues. CDR1 and CDR2 from the germline V gene are DFQATT and SNEGSKA (reference sequence). Material: CD4+ T cells sorted from PBMCs, obtained approximately 5 days after vaccination. This clonotype was obtained from a man aged 50-59 years who received an inactivated influenza vaccine. The chain joins TRBV20-1 to TRBJ2-7; D ambiguous. The CDR3 reads CSASPTYEQYF. CDR3 DNA sequence: TGCAGTGCTTCCCCTACCTACGAGCAGTACTTC.